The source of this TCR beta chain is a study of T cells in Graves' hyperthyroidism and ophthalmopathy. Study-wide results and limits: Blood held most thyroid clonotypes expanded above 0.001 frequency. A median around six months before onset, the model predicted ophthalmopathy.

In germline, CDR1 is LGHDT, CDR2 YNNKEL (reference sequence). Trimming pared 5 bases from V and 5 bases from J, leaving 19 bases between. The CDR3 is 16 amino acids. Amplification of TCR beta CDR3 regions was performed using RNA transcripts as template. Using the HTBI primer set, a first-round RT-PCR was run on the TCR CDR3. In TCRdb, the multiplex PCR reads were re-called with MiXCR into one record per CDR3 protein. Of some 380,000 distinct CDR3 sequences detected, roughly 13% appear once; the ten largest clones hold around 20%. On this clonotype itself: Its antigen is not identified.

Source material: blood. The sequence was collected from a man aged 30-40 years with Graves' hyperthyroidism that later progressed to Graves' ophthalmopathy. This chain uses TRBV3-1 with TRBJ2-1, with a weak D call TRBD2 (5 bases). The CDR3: CASSYSPGLGNNEQFF. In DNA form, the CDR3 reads TGTGCCAGCAGCTATTCACCGGGGTTGGGTAACAATGAGCAGTTCTTC.